The 22 T cell receptor beta chains given below trace back to one sample, sequenced in a study of CD8+ T cells in alopecia areata. Sample treatment: oral pan-JAK inhibitor, 5-10 mg twice daily. Isolated RNA was reverse transcribed into cDNA used as the sequencing template. The data were produced by immunoSEQ multiplex PCR, yet TCRdb's version contains in-frame clones alone and is incomplete. Of more than 100,000 clones listed, 53% were seen once; the top ten hold roughly 0.5%. The source was CD4+ T cells sorted from blood, collected at week 4, from a patient treated with tofacitinib. The origin of the receptors is a human donor with alopecia areata.

This clone occurred a few times. This CDR3 reads CASSSGTGGIQYF. DNA of the CDR3: TGTGCCAGCAGTTCAGGGACAGGGGGCATTCAGTACTTC. This sequence joins TRBV6-6 and TRBJ2-4; 11 positions agree with TRBD1. Germline loops: CDR1 MNHNY, CDR2 SVGAGI (reference sequence). CDR3 length equals 13 residues. V shed 4 bases and J 9 bases; nucleotides not matched to a gene: 2.

This clone was counted only a few times. V is TRBV7-2 and J is TRBJ1-2; 9 bases map to TRBD1. Germline CDR1 reads SGHTA; CDR2 reads FQGNSA. CDR3 length: 14 amino acids. The V gene end was trimmed by 6 bases and the J gene end by 4 bases; junction bases not matched to a gene: 6. The CDR3 DNA follows: TGTGCCAGCAGTTGGACAGGGGACTCCTATGGCTACACCTTC. Its translation is CASSWTGDSYGYTF.

This sequence joins TRBV29-1 and TRBJ1-1; 9 bases match TRBD1. There are 13 residues in the CDR3. CDR1 SQVTM and CDR2 ANQGSEA come from the germline V gene. With 7 bases clipped from V and 5 bases from J, the junction kept 8 bases outside the gene matches. In DNA, the CDR3 is TGCAGCGCCTTGGGACAGGGAAGAACTGAAGCTTTCTTT. Its translation: CSALGQGRTEAFF.

Only one count was recorded for this clone. The CDR3 protein is CASSYATGGRIVNTEAFF. The CDR3 nucleotides read TGCGCCAGCAGCTATGCGACAGGGGGGCGGATTGTGAACACTGAAGCTTTCTTT. The chain joins TRBV5-1 to TRBJ1-1, with TRBD1 identical over 9 bases. Losses at the gene ends were 3 bases for V and 0 bases for J; bases not matched to a gene: 12. The CDR3 has 18 amino acids. CDR1 and CDR2 (germline): SGHRS, YFSETQ.

This clone was observed a handful of times. The V and J genes are TRBV7-2 and TRBJ1-1; weak D call: TRBD1 (6 bases). V was trimmed by 3 bases and J by 1 base, leaving 6 bases between them. The CDR3 runs 13 residues. The germline V gene has CDR1 SGHTA and CDR2 FQGNSA. In DNA, the CDR3 is TGTGCCAGCAGCTTGGGACAGAACACTGAAGCTTTCTTT. Translating it yields CASSLGQNTEAFF.

CDR3 sequence reads: CASSFDREETQYF. CDR3 in DNA: TGTGCCAGCAGCTTCGACAGGGAAGAGACCCAGTACTTC. The rearrangement links TRBV7-3 to TRBJ2-5; 7 bases fit TRBD1. CDR3 length equals 13 residues. V gave up 3 bases and J gave up 3 bases; unmatched junction bases: 1. Germline V gene sequence: CDR1 SGHTA, CDR2 FQGTGA.

The chain couples TRBV19 to TRBJ1-5; a possible D gene is TRBD1 (5 bases). Germline V CDR1 and CDR2: LNHDA, SQIVND (reference sequence). Trimming removed 7 bases at V and 4 bases at J, with 14 bases between. The CDR3 extends over 14 amino acids. This chain's CDR3 is CASKPNRGNQPQHF. CDR3 nucleotides: TGTGCCAGTAAACCCAATAGGGGAAATCAGCCCCAGCATTTT.

This clone appeared a few times. The CDR3 DNA reads TGTGCCAGCAGAGGTTGGACAGGTTTCCAAGAGACCCAGTACTTC. The encoded protein is CASRGWTGFQETQYF. This chain connects TRBV5-6 to TRBJ2-5; 7 bases agree with TRBD1. CDR1 SGHDT and CDR2 YYEEEE come from the germline V gene. The CDR3 has 15 amino acids. J lost 1 base, V lost 5 bases, and 8 bases had no gene match.

This clone was detected only a few times. This rearrangement joins TRBV19 to TRBJ1-2, with TRBD1 as a possible D gene (6 bases). Germline V lookup: CDR1 LNHDA, CDR2 SQIVND (reference sequence). V shed 3 bases and J shed 2 bases, with 10 bases lying between them. This CDR3 has 14 amino acids. CDR3: CASSIFQGNYGYTF. DNA of the CDR3: TGTGCCAGTAGTATCTTCCAGGGGAACTATGGCTACACCTTC.

The rearrangement uses TRBV5-1 and TRBJ1-2; D is uncertain. The germline gives CDR1 SGHRS, CDR2 YFSETQ. This CDR3 is 15 amino acids long. V dropped 0 bases and J dropped 3 bases, with 12 bases sitting between them. Here the CDR3 DNA reads TGCGCCAGCAGCTTGGGGCCAGGCGATGACTATGGCTACACCTTC. The encoded protein is CASSLGPGDDYGYTF.

The chain joins TRBV7-8 to TRBJ2-3; 7 nucleotides match TRBD1. V shed 4 bases, J shed 0 bases, and the junction held 7 bases outside the gene matches. Germline loops: CDR1 SGHVS, CDR2 FQNEAQ. The CDR3 has 16 amino acids. The CDR3: CASSWFGDSSTDTQYF. The CDR3 DNA is TGTGCCAGCAGCTGGTTTGGGGACAGCAGCACAGATACGCAGTATTTT.

This sequence joins TRBV9 and TRBJ1-4; TRBD1 matches 7 bases. The V and J ends lost 1 base and 4 bases, in that order; junction bases with no gene match: 4. Looked up from germline, CDR1 is SGDLS and CDR2 is YYNGEE. There are 15 residues in the CDR3. As DNA, the CDR3 is TGTGCCAGCAGCGTACGGACAGGTTTTAATGAAAAACTGTTTTTT. Translating gives CASSVRTGFNEKLFF.

This chain connects TRBV6-1 to TRBJ1-5; D is undetermined. Looked up from germline, CDR1 is MNHNS and CDR2 is SASEGT. The CDR3 sequence is 15 residues long. Trimming removed 3 bases at V and 6 bases at J, with 15 bases between. The CDR3 DNA sequence: TGTGCCAGCAGTGAGACCCCGGACCTGCGTCAGCCCCAGCATTTT. It codes for CASSETPDLRQPQHF.

The chain combines TRBV11-2 with TRBJ1-1; no clear D gene. V dropped 3 bases and J dropped 0 bases, with 11 bases sitting between them. The CDR3 sequence is 15 residues long. The germline V gene has CDR1 SGHAT and CDR2 FQNNGV. CDR3: CASSFLGRMNTEAFF. CDR3 bases: TGTGCCAGCAGCTTCTTGGGTAGAATGAACACTGAAGCTTTCTTT. Full variable domain (remainder filled in from reference TRBV11-2 and TRBJ1-1): EAGVAQSPRYKIIEKRQSVAFWCNPISGHATLYWYQQILGQGPKLLIQFQNNGVVDDSQLPKDRFSAERLKGVDSTLKIQPAKLEDSAVYLCASSFLGRMNTEAFFGQGTRLTVV.

The V call is TRBV29-1, the J call TRBJ1-1, with D maybe TRBD1 (5 bases). The germline V and J ends were trimmed by 3 bases and 5 bases, with 16 bases remaining between them. This CDR3 comprises 14 residues. Germline V gene sequence: CDR1 SQVTM, CDR2 ANQGSEA. The chain's CDR3 is CSVERAGKGTEAFF. CDR3 coding DNA: TGCAGCGTTGAGAGGGCAGGGAAAGGAACTGAAGCTTTCTTT.

This chain joins TRBV4-2 and TRBJ2-7; weak D call: TRBD1 (6 bases). Between the trimmed V and J ends, which lost 1 base and 3 bases, there was a span of 13 bases. Germline lookup yields CDR1 LGHNA and CDR2 YNFKEQ. CDR3 length: 15 residues. CDR3 amino acids: CASSQVRQAGYEQYF. CDR3 DNA: TGTGCCAGCAGCCAAGTGAGACAGGCAGGCTACGAGCAGTACTTC.

This chain connects TRBV6-6 to TRBJ2-7; D is unresolved. V was pared by 8 bases and J by 6 bases, with 11 bases between. The CDR3 totals 11 residues. In germline, CDR1 is MNHNY, CDR2 SVGAGI (reference sequence). CDR3 amino acids: CASQAGGEQYF. CDR3 nucleotides: TGTGCCAGCCAAGCAGGTGGCGAGCAGTACTTC.

The rearrangement uses TRBV14 and TRBJ2-3; D ambiguous. This CDR3 region has 12 residues. Germline V gene data show CDR1 as SGHDN and CDR2 as FVKESK. Trimming took 1 base from V and 7 from J, leaving 6 bases between them. The chain's CDR3 is CASSQGAHTQYF. The CDR3, as DNA: TGTGCCAGCAGCCAAGGGGCACATACGCAGTATTTT.

This chain's CDR3 is CAWQGTVYGYTF. In DNA, the CDR3 is TGTGCCTGGCAGGGGACAGTCTATGGCTACACCTTC. The chain combines TRBV30 with TRBJ1-2; 7 nucleotides line up with TRBD1. The CDR3 is 12 amino acids. J was trimmed by 4 bases and V by 5 bases; bases with no gene match: 4. Germline lookup yields CDR1 GTSNPN and CDR2 SVGIG (reference sequence). Using reference TRBV30 and TRBJ1-2 for the parts outside the CDR3, the full variable domain is SQTIHQWPATLVQPVGSPLSLECTVEGTSNPNLYWYRQAAGRGLQLLFYSVGIGQISSEVPQNLSASRPQDRQFILSSKKLLLSDSGFYLCAWQGTVYGYTFGSGTRLTVV.

The chain recombines TRBV29-1 with TRBJ1-2; the match to TRBD1 covers 12 bases. The germline V gene has CDR1 SQVTM and CDR2 ANQGSEA. CDR3 length: 14 amino acids. J was trimmed by 7 bases and V by 2 bases; bases with no gene match: 5. The CDR3 is CSVESGTGGSGYTF. CDR3 nucleotide sequence: TGCAGCGTTGAAAGCGGGACAGGGGGCTCTGGCTACACCTTC.

In this sample, this clone turned up once. The genes are TRBV18 and TRBJ1-6; 7 bases fit TRBD1. The J segment lost 4 bases and the V segment lost 4 bases, leaving 1 base of the junction unmatched. The CDR3 spans 14 residues. CDR1 KGHSH and CDR2 LQKENI come from the germline V gene. The CDR3 spells CASSRDRYNSPLHF. CDR3 DNA: TGTGCCAGCTCACGGGACAGATATAATTCACCCCTCCACTTT.

The gene calls are TRBV7-9 and TRBJ1-2; TRBD1 might be the D (5 bases). The germline V gene has CDR1 SEHNR and CDR2 FQNEAQ (reference sequence). The length of the CDR3 is 12 residues. V lost 5 bases to trimming and J lost 4 bases, with 8 bases between them. CDR3 amino acids: CASSAQGYGYTF. CDR3 nucleotides: TGTGCCAGCAGCGCCCAGGGCTATGGCTACACCTTC. The whole variable domain, remainder taken from reference TRBV7-9 and TRBJ1-2, is DTGVSQNPRHKITKRGQNVTFRCDPISEHNRLYWYRQTLGQGPEFLTYFQNEAQLEKSRLLSDRFSAERPKGSFSTLEIQRTEQGDSAMYLCASSAQGYGYTFGSGTRLTVV.